The 11 T cell receptor beta chains listed next were all sequenced from one sample in a study of T cells in Graves' hyperthyroidism and ophthalmopathy (dated by TCRdb to the late 2010s). Library preparation employed multiplex PCR. The run used an Illumina HiSeq 2000. The TCR beta CDR3 regions were amplified from RNA transcripts. The TCR CDR3 was subjected to a first round of RT-PCR using the HTBI primer set and the Qiagen OneStep RT-PCR kit. TCRdb ran its own pipeline on the public reads, namely fastp trimming at Q25 and MiXCR clone calling, and kept in-frame beta chains. When rows share a CDR3 protein, they turn into one entry using the most common DNA and genes. The sample profile shows hundreds of thousands of distinct CDR3 sequences; approximately 14% of them were found once. The ten biggest clones cover roughly a tenth of the sample. The sample was blood. The receptors were gathered from a woman aged 18 to 35 with Graves' hyperthyroidism.

This clonotype was picked up many times. The chain recombines TRBV6-2 or TRBV6-3 with TRBJ2-1; TRBD1 matches 7 bases. Germline assignment: CDR1 MNHEY and CDR2 SVGEGT. The CDR3 contains 14 residues. J lost 4 bases, V lost 4 bases, and 4 bases had no gene match. In DNA form, the CDR3 reads TGTGCCAGCAGTTTCGACAGGGCTTACAATGAGCAGTTCTTC. Its protein is CASSFDRAYNEQFF.

V is TRBV6-2 or TRBV6-3 and J is TRBJ2-7; either TRBD1 or TRBD2 may supply D (5 bases each). The CDR3 length is 15 residues. The ends were cut back, 0 bases at V and 2 bases at J, with 11 bases in the middle. Germline CDR1 and CDR2: MNHEY and SVGEGT. The CDR3 coding sequence is TGTGCCAGCAGTTACTCCGGGACCGACCCCTACGAGCAGTACTTC. This gives the protein CASSYSGTDPYEQYF.

Many counts were recorded for this clonotype. The chain combines TRBV7-9 with TRBJ2-1; D remains ambiguous. The CDR3 has 14 residues. The V and J ends lost 2 bases and 7 bases respectively, with 12 bases between them. Germline assignment: CDR1 SEHNR and CDR2 FQNEAQ (reference sequence). The CDR3: CASSLISDVNEQFF. The CDR3 DNA follows: TGTGCCAGCAGCTTAATTTCAGATGTGAATGAGCAGTTCTTC.

Comment on this clonotype: A read error is likely, as this CDR3 ends without the conserved phenylalanine or tryptophan. This rearrangement joins TRBV7-2 to TRBJ1-6; D unresolved. V lost 3 bases, J lost 11 bases, and 8 bases lay in between. The CDR3 length is 12 residues. Germline V gene data show CDR1 as SGHTA and CDR2 as FQGNSA. As DNA, the CDR3 is TGTGCCAGCAGCTTGGGCGGGACACCCCTCCACCTT. Residues: CASSLGGTPLHL.

This clonotype occurred many times. The chain links TRBV6-2 or TRBV6-3 to TRBJ1-5, with 11 bases matching TRBD1. The V gene end was trimmed by 10 bases and the J gene end by 8 bases; junction bases not matched to a gene: 10. CDR1 and CDR2 from the germline V gene are MNHEY and SVGEGT. This CDR3 region has 14 residues. CDR3 sequence reads: CATTRDRGSEPQHF. DNA for the CDR3: TGTGCCACCACCCGGGACAGGGGGTCTGAGCCCCAGCATTTT.

At least ten counts were recorded for this clonotype. The CDR3 DNA reads as TGTGCCAGCAGTTATTCCTTGTCGTCCACGAACACCGGGGAGCTGTTTTTT. This encodes CASSYSLSSTNTGELFF. The chain combines TRBV28 with TRBJ2-2; no clear D gene. The CDR3 covers 17 residues. Deletions cut 4 bases from V and 0 bases from J, with 15 bases between. Germline values: CDR1 MDHEN, CDR2 SYDVKM.

This clonotype has more than one count but fewer than ten. The gene calls are TRBV9 and TRBJ2-3, with unresolved D. Germline loops: CDR1 SGDLS, CDR2 YYNGEE. The CDR3 is 14 residues long. The V end lost 0 bases, the J end lost 6 bases, and 11 bases lay between the germline ends. CDR3 region: CASSVAIAPDTQYF. The DNA of the CDR3 is TGTGCCAGCAGCGTAGCGATAGCCCCGGATACGCAGTATTTT.

In its sample, this clonotype was seen many times. J is TRBJ2-7 and V is TRBV11-2; TRBD1 aligns across 11 bases. The CDR3 contains 20 residues. The germline gives CDR1 SGHAT, CDR2 FQNNGV. The V gene end was trimmed by 1 base and the J gene end by 5 bases; junction bases not matched to a gene: 19. The CDR3 DNA reads TGTGCCAGCAGCTTAGGATTCCGGGACAGGGGGGGACGACGGCTAAACGAGCAGTACTTC. Amino acid sequence: CASSLGFRDRGGRRLNEQYF.

This clonotype was seen a few times. This chain connects TRBV7-6 to TRBJ2-3; D call uncertain. This CDR3 is 13 amino acids long. CDR1 and CDR2 from the germline V gene are SGHVS and FNYEAQ. V was pared by 1 base and J by 4 bases, with 6 bases between. The CDR3 DNA is TGTGCCAGCAGCTTAGTCCAGCCAGATACGCAGTATTTT. It codes for CASSLVQPDTQYF.

This clonotype was detected many times. The rearrangement links TRBV28 to TRBJ2-7; 9 bases map to TRBD1. J gave up 3 bases and V 3 bases, and 6 bases lay outside the gene matches. Germline loops: CDR1 MDHEN, CDR2 SYDVKM. This CDR3 has 15 residues. The CDR3 protein is CASSLRTGGIYEQYF. CDR3 DNA sequence: TGTGCCAGCAGTTTGCGTACAGGGGGCATCTACGAGCAGTACTTC.

The V and J genes are TRBV11-2 and TRBJ2-7; possible D gene TRBD1, 5 bases. Trimming removed 10 bases from V and 5 bases from J, with 15 bases in between. Germline V gene lookup returns CDR1 SGHAT and CDR2 FQNNGV. The CDR3 consists of 12 residues. The CDR3 coding sequence is TGTGCCACTTCGATAGGGGCCCACGAGCAGTACTTC. It encodes CATSIGAHEQYF.